The 32 T cell receptor beta chains listed next were all sequenced from one sample in a study of cytomegalovirus exposure and HLA in healthy donors. The PCR made use of 60 Vbeta and 13 Jbeta primers. Repertoires were generated with immunoSEQ multiplex PCR, while TCRdb's copy carries only in-frame clones and drops some. In the table there are around 170,000 clones, about four fifths of which are singletons. Sequencing was done on a sample of PBMCs. These receptors all stem from a boy aged 2-9 years in good health and CMV-seronegative.

The table lists this clone with a few counts. The chain uses TRBV28 and TRBJ2-7; 8 nucleotides line up with TRBD2. The CDR3 has 13 amino acids. V trimming: 10 bases; J trimming: 3 bases; junction bases outside the gene matches: 8. The germline V gene has CDR1 MDHEN and CDR2 SYDVKM. For the CDR3, the DNA is TGTGCCATCGCACGGGGGGGAAGCTACGAGCAGTACTTC. This translates into CAIARGGSYEQYF.

Note on this clone: This same CDR3 is encoded by further DNA sequences in the sample. The chain has TRBV7-9 and TRBJ2-7; 9 nucleotides match TRBD1. V shed 4 bases and J 3 bases; nucleotides not matched to a gene: 4. The germline V gene has CDR1 SEHNR and CDR2 FQNEAQ (reference sequence). CDR3 length: 14 amino acids. The CDR3, as DNA: TGTGCCAGCAGCTGGACAGGGGAGTTCTACGAGCAGTACTTC. Amino acids: CASSWTGEFYEQYF.

V gene TRBV15 combines with J gene TRBJ2-1; no definite D call. The CDR3 covers 14 residues. Trimming removed 1 base from V and 7 bases from J, with 11 bases in between. From germline, CDR1 is LNHNV and CDR2 YYDKDF (reference sequence). The CDR3 DNA sequence: TGTGCCACCAGCAGAGCCATGAGAGAAAATGAGCAGTTCTTC. It is translated as CATSRAMRENEQFF. Looking up the rest from reference TRBV15 and TRBJ2-1 gives the full variable domain: DAMVIQNPRYQVTQFGKPVTLSCSQTLNHNVMYWYQQKSSQAPKLLFHYYDKDFNNEADTPDNFQSRRPNTSFCFLDIRSPGLGDTAMYLCATSRAMRENEQFFGPGTRLTVL.

This clone has a handful of counts. The chain is built from TRBV7-6 and TRBJ1-6; 10 bases map to TRBD1. The CDR3 extends over 17 amino acids. Germline CDR1 and CDR2: SGHVS and FNYEAQ. V dropped 3 bases and J dropped 8; count of bases not matched to a gene: 10. CDR3 residues: CASSLGTGVRGDSPLHF. CDR3 coding DNA: TGTGCCAGCAGCTTGGGGACAGGGGTGCGGGGGGATTCACCCCTCCACTTT.

The V call is TRBV6-1, the J call TRBJ2-7; 8 nucleotides match TRBD2. Germline V gives CDR1 MNHNS, CDR2 SASEGT. Losses at the gene ends were 2 bases for V and 4 bases for J; bases not matched to a gene: 10. The CDR3 runs to 16 residues. The CDR3 sequence: CASSESNGRAGYEQYF. The CDR3 nucleotides are TGTGCCAGCAGTGAATCGAACGGGAGGGCCGGGTACGAGCAGTACTTC.

The chain couples TRBV7-3 to TRBJ2-2, with D perhaps matching TRBD2 (5 bases). The germline V gene encodes CDR1 SGHTA and CDR2 FQGTGA. CDR3 length: 15 amino acids. The V end was cut by 0 bases, the J end by 4 bases, with 9 bases between. The CDR3 is CASSLTLRATGELFF. CDR3 nucleotides: TGTGCCAGCAGCTTAACGTTGAGGGCCACCGGGGAGCTGTTTTTT.

V is TRBV2 and J is TRBJ1-4, with TRBD1 as a possible D gene (5 bases). V was pared by 5 bases and J by 7 bases, with 17 bases between. Germline CDR1 reads SNHLY; CDR2 reads FYNNEI. This CDR3 has 15 residues. The CDR3 nucleotides read TGTGCCAGCAGTCCACTGGGGCAGGGAAGTGAAAAACTGTTTTTT. It specifies CASSPLGQGSEKLFF.

This sequence joins TRBV5-4 and TRBJ2-7, with D possibly being TRBD2 (6 bases). This CDR3 is 15 amino acids long. V was pared by 2 bases and J by 6 bases, with 18 bases between. Germline V gene sequence: CDR1 SGHNT, CDR2 YYREEE (reference sequence). The CDR3: CASSFGGARRSEQYF. CDR3 coding DNA: TGTGCCAGCAGCTTTGGAGGGGCGAGGCGGAGCGAGCAGTACTTC.

The chain employs TRBV6-5 and TRBJ1-2; D gene unclear. This CDR3 region has 15 residues. Germline CDR1 MNHEY, CDR2 SVGAGI. V was pared by 5 bases and J by 0 bases, with 13 bases between. CDR3 sequence: CASSGLDSSNYGYTF. As DNA, the CDR3 is TGTGCCAGCAGTGGTCTAGATTCTTCTAACTATGGCTACACCTTC.

The CDR3 reads CASSLTGNNEQFF. The CDR3 DNA sequence: TGCGCCAGCAGCCTTACAGGGAACAATGAGCAGTTCTTC. V gene TRBV5-1 combines with J gene TRBJ2-1, with D perhaps matching TRBD1 (6 bases). Germline V CDR1 and CDR2: SGHRS, YFSETQ. The CDR3 is made up of 13 amino acids. V dropped 4 bases and J dropped 5 bases, with 10 bases sitting between them.

The V gene is TRBV2, the J gene TRBJ2-3; 11 nucleotides match TRBD2. V dropped 5 bases and J dropped 6; count of bases not matched to a gene: 1. This CDR3 region has 13 residues. Germline values: CDR1 SNHLY, CDR2 FYNNEI. As DNA, the CDR3 is TGTGCCAGCAGTACTAGCGGGGGCGATACGCAGTATTTT. It specifies CASSTSGGDTQYF.

The chain recombines TRBV10-3 with TRBJ2-2; 9 nucleotides agree with TRBD1. The J segment lost 4 bases and the V segment lost 4 bases, leaving 7 bases of the junction unmatched. This CDR3 has 16 residues. The germline gives CDR1 ENHRY, CDR2 SYGVKD. CDR3: CAISAQGARFTGELFF. The CDR3 region has the DNA TGTGCCATCAGTGCACAGGGGGCGCGTTTCACCGGGGAGCTGTTTTTT.

V usage is TRBV28 and J usage is TRBJ2-3, with 9 bases aligning to TRBD1. Germline loops: CDR1 MDHEN, CDR2 SYDVKM. CDR3 length: 17 residues. With 7 bases clipped from V and 4 bases from J, the junction kept 15 bases outside the gene matches. CDR3 protein: CASTTPLGQGSPDTQYF. In nucleotides, the CDR3 is TGTGCCAGCACCACTCCCCTGGGACAGGGTAGCCCAGATACGCAGTATTTT.

This clone was seen a few times. This chain uses TRBV10-3 with TRBJ1-6; 8 positions agree with TRBD1. V lost 8 bases, J lost 5 bases, and 5 bases stayed unmatched. Germline loops: CDR1 ENHRY, CDR2 SYGVKD. This CDR3 has 14 residues. DNA of the CDR3: TGTGCCATCGGTGCAGGGGGCAATAATTCACCCCTCCACTTT. Protein product: CAIGAGGNNSPLHF.

This sequence joins TRBV5-1 and TRBJ2-3; 8 bases fit TRBD1. Trimming took 1 base from V and 0 from J; bases not matched to a gene: 7. CDR1 and CDR2 from the germline V gene are SGHRS and YFSETQ. This CDR3 contains 17 residues. As DNA, the CDR3 is TGCGCCAGCAGCTTGTATCGTCAGGGGGCGAGCACAGATACGCAGTATTTT. Protein product: CASSLYRQGASTDTQYF.

The V call is TRBV18, the J call TRBJ1-4; weak D call: TRBD1 (6 bases). Germline V gene lookup returns CDR1 KGHSH and CDR2 LQKENI. This CDR3 spans 14 amino acids. V was clipped by 4 bases and J by 4 bases, with 10 bases between them. CDR3 protein: CASSLDSDNEKLFF. In DNA, the CDR3 is TGTGCCAGCTCACTGGACAGCGATAATGAAAAACTGTTTTTT. Full variable domain (missing parts from reference TRBV18 and TRBJ1-4): NAGVMQNPRHLVRRRGQEARLRCSPMKGHSHVYWYRQLPEEGLKFMVYLQKENIIDESGMPKERFSAEFPKEGPSILRIQQVVRGDSAAYFCASSLDSDNEKLFFGSGTQLSVL.

The rearrangement joins TRBV2 to TRBJ2-6, with D uncertain. CDR1 and CDR2 (germline): SNHLY, FYNNEI. This CDR3 is 16 amino acids long. Trimming pared 4 bases from V and 2 bases from J, leaving 12 bases between. The chain's CDR3 is CASSAGRVTGANVLTF. In DNA form, the CDR3 reads TGTGCCAGCAGTGCAGGCAGAGTCACTGGGGCCAACGTCCTGACTTTC.

The gene calls are TRBV29-1 and TRBJ2-3; 9 bases map to TRBD1. J was trimmed by 6 bases and V by 4 bases; bases with no gene match: 11. Germline-derived CDR1 and CDR2 are SQVTM and ANQGSEA. The CDR3 totals 15 residues. CDR3 residues: CSVGWWDRAGDTQYF. The CDR3 region has the DNA TGCAGCGTTGGATGGTGGGACAGGGCCGGTGATACGCAGTATTTT.

This sequence joins TRBV18 and TRBJ2-1; 8 nucleotides agree with TRBD1. Germline CDR1 reads KGHSH; CDR2 reads LQKENI. The CDR3 is 15 amino acids. V lost 2 bases, J lost 8 bases, and 8 bases stayed unmatched. The CDR3 here is CASSPWSGGSDEQFF. CDR3 coding DNA: TGTGCCAGCTCACCATGGTCAGGGGGCTCCGATGAGCAGTTCTTC. Based on the CDR3 plus reference TRBV18 and TRBJ2-1, the full variable domain is NAGVMQNPRHLVRRRGQEARLRCSPMKGHSHVYWYRQLPEEGLKFMVYLQKENIIDESGMPKERFSAEFPKEGPSILRIQQVVRGDSAAYFCASSPWSGGSDEQFFGPGTRLTVL.

V and J are TRBV7-9 and TRBJ2-3; the match to TRBD1 covers 7 bases. Germline-derived CDR1 and CDR2 are SEHNR and FQNEAQ (reference sequence). V was pared by 5 bases and J by 2 bases, with 7 bases of the junction left unmatched. The CDR3 loop spans 15 amino acids. CDR3 sequence (DNA): TGTGCCAGCAGCCCCTGGGACAGACACACAGATACGCAGTATTTT. The encoded protein is CASSPWDRHTDTQYF.

This clone was counted once. The CDR3 loop reads CASSTGEGQPYGYTF. For the CDR3, the DNA is TGTGCCAGCAGCACAGGAGAAGGACAGCCCTATGGCTACACCTTC. The chain joins TRBV7-8 to TRBJ1-2, with D perhaps TRBD1 (6 bases). Germline V gene sequence: CDR1 SGHVS, CDR2 FQNEAQ. V was trimmed by 5 bases and J by 4 bases, leaving 17 bases between them. The CDR3 runs 15 residues. Full variable domain (rest looked up from reference TRBV7-8 and TRBJ1-2): GAGVSQSPRYKVAKRGQDVALRCDPISGHVSLFWYQQALGQGPEFLTYFQNEAQLDKSGLPSDRFFAERPEGSVSTLKIQRTQQEDSAVYLCASSTGEGQPYGYTFGSGTRLTVV.

This clone was observed a handful of times. The rearrangement joins TRBV7-2 to TRBJ2-7; D possibly corresponds to TRBD1 (5 bases). The CDR3 runs 14 residues. Germline V gene data show CDR1 as SGHTA and CDR2 as FQGNSA. V lost 0 bases and J 0 bases, leaving 6 bases between the germline ends. CDR3 residues: CASSLAQVSYEQYF. The CDR3 DNA reads TGTGCCAGCAGCTTAGCACAGGTCTCCTACGAGCAGTACTTC.

The rearrangement joins TRBV28 to TRBJ1-3; D may be TRBD1 (5 bases). Germline V gene sequence: CDR1 MDHEN, CDR2 SYDVKM. V lost 5 bases to trimming and J lost 1 base, with 12 bases between them. This CDR3 has 15 amino acids. This CDR3 reads CASSPPGFSGNTIYF. The DNA for the CDR3 is TGTGCCAGCAGTCCCCCAGGGTTTTCTGGAAACACCATATATTTT.

The V and J genes are TRBV11-2 and TRBJ2-7; weak D call: TRBD2 (6 bases). The CDR3 is 14 amino acids. CDR1 and CDR2 (germline): SGHAT, FQNNGV. V was clipped by 7 bases and J by 2 bases, with 15 bases between them. The CDR3 loop is CASTPRREPYEQYF. Here the CDR3 DNA reads TGTGCCAGCACCCCGCGCCGGGAGCCCTACGAGCAGTACTTC.

The V call is TRBV10-3, the J call TRBJ2-2, with 8 bases fitting TRBD2. Trimming cost V 6 bases and J 0 bases; bases outside gene matches: 0. Germline V lookup: CDR1 ENHRY, CDR2 SYGVKD. The CDR3 covers 14 residues. In DNA, the CDR3 is TGTGCCATCAGGGGACTAGCGAACACCGGGGAGCTGTTTTTT. Translation: CAIRGLANTGELFF.

The gene calls are TRBV5-6 and TRBJ2-5; maybe TRBD1 (6 bases). The J call may be incorrect, as the DNA end agrees better with TRBJ2-7. CDR1 and CDR2 from the germline V gene are SGHDT and YYEEEE. The CDR3 consists of 15 residues. The CDR3 region has the DNA TGTGCCAGCAGTAGGGACAAGACCTACCCCTACGAGCAGTACTTC. The encoded protein is CASSRDKTYPYEQYF.

The rearrangement uses TRBV4-1 and TRBJ2-3; 10 nucleotides match TRBD2. Trimming cost V 1 base and J 0 bases; bases outside gene matches: 10. CDR3 length equals 19 residues. CDR1 and CDR2 from the germline V gene are MGHRA and YSYEKL. This CDR3 is CASSQGELAGKPSTDTQYF. CDR3 DNA: TGCGCCAGCAGCCAAGGCGAACTAGCGGGGAAACCTAGCACAGATACGCAGTATTTT.

The CDR3 bases are TGCGCCAGCAGCTTGGCCGTCGGTGATGGAGAGACCCAGTACTTC. Its protein is CASSLAVGDGETQYF. This chain uses TRBV5-1 with TRBJ2-5; unclear D gene. The germline V gene encodes CDR1 SGHRS and CDR2 YFSETQ. Trimming left V 0 bases short and J 4 bases short, with 13 bases between. The length of the CDR3 is 15 residues.

This clone was found once. The chain has TRBV18 and TRBJ2-7; D gene ambiguous. V was shortened by 0 bases and J by 6 bases, with 12 bases between the two germline ends. The germline V gene encodes CDR1 KGHSH and CDR2 LQKENI. The CDR3 has 14 amino acids. The CDR3 DNA is TGTGCCAGCTCACCACCGGCGGCAGCGCGCGAGCAGTACTTC. Its protein product is CASSPPAAAREQYF.

This chain links TRBV19 with TRBJ1-1, with TRBD1 identical over 7 bases. V shed 6 bases and J 0 bases; nucleotides not matched to a gene: 4. The V gene's germline CDR1 is LNHDA and CDR2 SQIVND (reference sequence). CDR3 size: 14 residues. CDR3 bases: TGTGCCAGTAGCTGGGACAGCATGAACACTGAAGCTTTCTTT. Protein product: CASSWDSMNTEAFF. The full variable domain, completed using reference TRBV19 and TRBJ1-1, is DGGITQSPKYLFRKEGQNVTLSCEQNLNHDAMYWYRQDPGQGLRLIYYSQIVNDFQKGDIAEGYSVSREKKESFPLTVTSAQKNPTAFYLCASSWDSMNTEAFFGQGTRLTVV.

The chain combines TRBV5-6 with TRBJ2-7; D is perhaps TRBD2 (5 bases). Per germline, CDR1 SGHDT and CDR2 YYEEEE. V lost 2 bases to trimming and J lost 2 bases, with 14 bases between them. This CDR3 region has 15 residues. CDR3 sequence (DNA): TGTGCCAGCAGCTTACCCCGGGGATTGACCTACGAGCAGTACTTC. Encoded protein: CASSLPRGLTYEQYF.

The table lists this clone with a count of one. CDR3 sequence (DNA): TGTGCCAGCAGACATAGCGGGAGCTTTGACTACGAGCAGTACTTC. Its protein product is CASRHSGSFDYEQYF. This chain joins TRBV27 and TRBJ2-7; 9 bases align to TRBD2. Germline CDR1 reads MNHEY; CDR2 reads SMNVEV (reference sequence). The CDR3 length is 15 residues. Germline trimming cut 6 bases from V and 3 bases from J; bases unmatched to any gene: 9.